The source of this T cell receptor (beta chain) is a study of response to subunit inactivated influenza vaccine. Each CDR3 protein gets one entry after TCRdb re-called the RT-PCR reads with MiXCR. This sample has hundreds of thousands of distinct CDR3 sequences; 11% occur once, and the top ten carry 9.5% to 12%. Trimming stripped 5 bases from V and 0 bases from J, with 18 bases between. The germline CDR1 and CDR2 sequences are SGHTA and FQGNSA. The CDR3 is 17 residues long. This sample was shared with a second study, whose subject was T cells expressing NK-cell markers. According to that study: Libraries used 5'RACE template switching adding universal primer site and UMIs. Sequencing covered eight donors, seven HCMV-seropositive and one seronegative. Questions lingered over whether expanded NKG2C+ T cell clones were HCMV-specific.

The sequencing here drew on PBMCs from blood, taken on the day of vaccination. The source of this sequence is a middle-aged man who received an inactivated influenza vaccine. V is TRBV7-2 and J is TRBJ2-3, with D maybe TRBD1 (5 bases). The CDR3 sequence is CASSPWTARASTDTQYF. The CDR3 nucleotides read TGTGCCAGCAGCCCGTGGACGGCCAGGGCGAGCACAGATACGCAGTATTTT.